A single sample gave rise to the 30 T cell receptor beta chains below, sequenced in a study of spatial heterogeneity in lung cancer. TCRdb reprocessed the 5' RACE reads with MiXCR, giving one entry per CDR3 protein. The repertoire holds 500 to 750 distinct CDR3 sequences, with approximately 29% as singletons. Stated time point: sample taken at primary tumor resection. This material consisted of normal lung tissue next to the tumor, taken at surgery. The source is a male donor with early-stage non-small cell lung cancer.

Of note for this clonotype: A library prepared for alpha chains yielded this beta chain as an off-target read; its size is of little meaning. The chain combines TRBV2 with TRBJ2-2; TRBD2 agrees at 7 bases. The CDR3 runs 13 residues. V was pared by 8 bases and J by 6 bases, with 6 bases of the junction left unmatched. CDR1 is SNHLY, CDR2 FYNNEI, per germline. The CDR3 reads CASSGLPPGELFF. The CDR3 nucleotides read TGTGCCAGCTCGGGACTACCTCCCGGGGAGCTGTTTTTT.

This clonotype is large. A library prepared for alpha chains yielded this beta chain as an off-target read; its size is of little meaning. CDR3: CAISHDSGEQYF. CDR3 bases: TGTGCCATCAGCCATGACTCCGGCGAGCAGTACTTC. This sequence joins TRBV10-3 and TRBJ2-7; no reliable D call. CDR1 is ENHRY and CDR2 is SYGVKD in the germline V gene. The CDR3 is 12 residues long. The ends were cut back, 6 bases at V and 6 bases at J, with 12 bases in the middle.

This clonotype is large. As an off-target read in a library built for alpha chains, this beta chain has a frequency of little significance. The CDR3 spells CASSKDGSSYEQYF. Here the CDR3 DNA reads TGTGCCAGCAGTAAGGACGGAAGCTCCTACGAGCAGTACTTC. V is TRBV12-3 or TRBV12-4 and J is TRBJ2-7; D unclear. V dropped 5 bases and J dropped 0 bases, with 11 bases sitting between them. The CDR3 has 14 amino acids.

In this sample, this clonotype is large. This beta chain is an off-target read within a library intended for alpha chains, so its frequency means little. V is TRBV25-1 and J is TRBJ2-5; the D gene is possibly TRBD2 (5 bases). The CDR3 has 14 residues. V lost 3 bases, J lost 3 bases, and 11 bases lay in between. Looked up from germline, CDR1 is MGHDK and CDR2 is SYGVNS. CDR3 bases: TGTGCCAGCAGTGAGCCGGGGAACAAAGAGACCCAGTACTTC. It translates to CASSEPGNKETQYF.

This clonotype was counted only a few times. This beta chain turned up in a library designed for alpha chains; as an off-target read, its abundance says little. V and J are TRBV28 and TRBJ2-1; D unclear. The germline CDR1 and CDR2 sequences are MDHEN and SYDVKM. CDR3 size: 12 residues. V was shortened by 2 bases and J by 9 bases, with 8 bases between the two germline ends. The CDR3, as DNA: TGTGCCAGCAGTTTACAAGCGCTTGAGCAGTTCTTC. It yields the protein CASSLQALEQFF.

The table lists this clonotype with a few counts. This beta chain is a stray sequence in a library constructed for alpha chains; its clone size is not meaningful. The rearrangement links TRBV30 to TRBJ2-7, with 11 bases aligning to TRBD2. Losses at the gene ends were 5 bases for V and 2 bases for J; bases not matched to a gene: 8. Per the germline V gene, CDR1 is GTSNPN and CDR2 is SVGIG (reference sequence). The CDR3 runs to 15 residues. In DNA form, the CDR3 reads TGTGCCTGGGGACCGGGACTAGCGGCTACCTACGAGCAGTACTTC. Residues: CAWGPGLAATYEQYF.

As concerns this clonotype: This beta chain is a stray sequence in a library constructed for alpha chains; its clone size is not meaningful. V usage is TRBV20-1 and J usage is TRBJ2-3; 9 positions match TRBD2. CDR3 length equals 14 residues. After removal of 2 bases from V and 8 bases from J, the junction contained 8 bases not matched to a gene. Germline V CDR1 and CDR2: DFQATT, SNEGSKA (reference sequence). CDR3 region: CSARWSRGGGTQYF. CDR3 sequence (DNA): TGCAGTGCTAGATGGTCGCGGGGGGGAGGTACGCAGTATTTT.

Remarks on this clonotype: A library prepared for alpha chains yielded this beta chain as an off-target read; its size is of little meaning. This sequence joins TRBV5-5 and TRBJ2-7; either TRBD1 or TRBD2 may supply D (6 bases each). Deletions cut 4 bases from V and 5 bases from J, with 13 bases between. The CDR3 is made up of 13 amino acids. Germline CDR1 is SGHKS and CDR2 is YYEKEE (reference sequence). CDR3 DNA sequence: TGTGCCAGCAGCGAGACAGGAGGGAACGAGCAGTACTTC. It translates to CASSETGGNEQYF.

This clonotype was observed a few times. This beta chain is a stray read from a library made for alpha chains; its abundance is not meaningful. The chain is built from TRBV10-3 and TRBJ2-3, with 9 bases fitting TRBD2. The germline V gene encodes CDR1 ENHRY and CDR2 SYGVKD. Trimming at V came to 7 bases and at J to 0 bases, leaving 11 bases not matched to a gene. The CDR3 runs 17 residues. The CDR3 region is CAITPQASGVSTDTQYF. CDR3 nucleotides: TGTGCCATCACCCCACAGGCTAGCGGGGTTAGCACAGATACGCAGTATTTT.

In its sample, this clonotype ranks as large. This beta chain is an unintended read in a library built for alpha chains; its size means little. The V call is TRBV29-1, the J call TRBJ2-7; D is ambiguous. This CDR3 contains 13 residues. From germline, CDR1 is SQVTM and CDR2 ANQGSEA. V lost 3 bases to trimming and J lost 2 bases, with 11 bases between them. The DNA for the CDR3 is TGCAGCGTTGATAGGTTGGGAACCTACGAGCAGTACTTC. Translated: CSVDRLGTYEQYF.

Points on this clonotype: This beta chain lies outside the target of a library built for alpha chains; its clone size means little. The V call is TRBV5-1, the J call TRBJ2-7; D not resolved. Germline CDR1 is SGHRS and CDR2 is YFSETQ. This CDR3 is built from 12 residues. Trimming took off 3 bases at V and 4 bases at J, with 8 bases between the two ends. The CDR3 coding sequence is TGCGCCAGCAGCTCTAACTGGTACGAGCAGTACTTC. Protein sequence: CASSSNWYEQYF.

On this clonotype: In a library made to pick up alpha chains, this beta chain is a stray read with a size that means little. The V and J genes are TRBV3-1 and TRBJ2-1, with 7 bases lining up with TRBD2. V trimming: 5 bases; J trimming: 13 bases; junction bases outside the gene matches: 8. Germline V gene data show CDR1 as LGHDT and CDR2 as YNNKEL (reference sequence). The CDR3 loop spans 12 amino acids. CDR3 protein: CASSFPSGPQFF. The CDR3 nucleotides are TGTGCCAGCAGCTTCCCTAGCGGCCCCCAGTTCTTC.

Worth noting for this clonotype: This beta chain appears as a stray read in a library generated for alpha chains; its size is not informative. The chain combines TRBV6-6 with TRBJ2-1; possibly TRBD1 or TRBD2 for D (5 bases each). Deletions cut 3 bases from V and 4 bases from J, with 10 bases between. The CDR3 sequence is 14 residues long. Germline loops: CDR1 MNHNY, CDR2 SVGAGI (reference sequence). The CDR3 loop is CASSYMGVYNEQFF. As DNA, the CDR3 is TGTGCCAGCAGTTATATGGGGGTTTACAATGAGCAGTTCTTC.

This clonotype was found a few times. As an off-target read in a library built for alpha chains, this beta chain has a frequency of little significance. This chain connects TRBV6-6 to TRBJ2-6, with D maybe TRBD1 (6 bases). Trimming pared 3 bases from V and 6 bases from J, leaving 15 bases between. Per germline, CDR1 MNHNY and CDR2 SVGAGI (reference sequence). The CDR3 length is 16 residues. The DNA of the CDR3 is TGTGCCAGCAGTTATCAGGGGCCATTTGAGGCCAACGTCCTGACTTTC. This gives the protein CASSYQGPFEANVLTF.

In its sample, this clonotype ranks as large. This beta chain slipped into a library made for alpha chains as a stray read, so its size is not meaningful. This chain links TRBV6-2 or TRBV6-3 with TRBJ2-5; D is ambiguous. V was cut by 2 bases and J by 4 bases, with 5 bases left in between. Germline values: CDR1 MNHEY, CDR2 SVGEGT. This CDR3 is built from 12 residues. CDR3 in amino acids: CASSYIPETQYF. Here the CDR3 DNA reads TGTGCCAGCAGTTACATCCCAGAGACCCAGTACTTC.

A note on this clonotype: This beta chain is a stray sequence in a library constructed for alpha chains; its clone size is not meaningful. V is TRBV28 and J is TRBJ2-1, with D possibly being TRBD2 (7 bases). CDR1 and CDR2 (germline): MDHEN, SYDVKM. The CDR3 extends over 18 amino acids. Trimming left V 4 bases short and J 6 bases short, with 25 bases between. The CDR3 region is CASSSIYTGAGVGNEQFF. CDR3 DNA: TGTGCCAGCAGTTCTATATACACGGGGGCGGGAGTCGGCAATGAGCAGTTCTTC.

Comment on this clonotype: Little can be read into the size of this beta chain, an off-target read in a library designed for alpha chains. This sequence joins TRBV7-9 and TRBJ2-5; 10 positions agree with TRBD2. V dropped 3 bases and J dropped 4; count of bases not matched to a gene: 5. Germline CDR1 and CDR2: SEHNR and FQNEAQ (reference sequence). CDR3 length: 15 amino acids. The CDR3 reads CASSLTGLAVETQYF. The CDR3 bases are TGTGCCAGCAGCTTGACTGGACTAGCGGTAGAGACCCAGTACTTC.

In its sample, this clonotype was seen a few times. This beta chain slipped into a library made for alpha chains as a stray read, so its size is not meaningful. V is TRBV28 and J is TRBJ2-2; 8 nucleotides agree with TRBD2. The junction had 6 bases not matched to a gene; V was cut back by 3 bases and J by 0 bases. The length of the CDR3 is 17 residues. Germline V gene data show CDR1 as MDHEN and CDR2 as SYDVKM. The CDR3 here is CASSFQQRGPNTGELFF. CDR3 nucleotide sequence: TGTGCCAGCAGTTTCCAACAGCGGGGGCCGAACACCGGGGAGCTGTTTTTT.

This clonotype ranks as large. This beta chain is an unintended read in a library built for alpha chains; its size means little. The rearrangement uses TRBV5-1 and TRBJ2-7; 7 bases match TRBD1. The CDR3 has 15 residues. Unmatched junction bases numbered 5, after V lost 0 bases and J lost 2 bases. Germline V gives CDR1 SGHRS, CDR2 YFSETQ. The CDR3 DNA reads TGCGCCAGCAGCTTGGCGGGACAGCTACCCTACGAGCAGTACTTC. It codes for CASSLAGQLPYEQYF. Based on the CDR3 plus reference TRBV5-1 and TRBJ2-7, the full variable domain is KAGVTQTPRYLIKTRGQQVTLSCSPISGHRSVSWYQQTPGQGLQFLFEYFSETQRNKGNFPGRFSGRQFSNSRSEMNVSTLELGDSALYLCASSLAGQLPYEQYFGPGTRLTVT.

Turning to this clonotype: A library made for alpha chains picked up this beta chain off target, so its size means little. CDR3 protein: CATSDPRGDSRDYNEQFF. The CDR3 nucleotides read TGTGCCACCAGTGATCCCCGAGGGGACAGCAGGGACTACAATGAGCAGTTCTTC. The chain is built from TRBV24-1 and TRBJ2-1, with TRBD1 matching over 7 bases. CDR1 and CDR2 (germline): KGHDR, SFDVKD. V shed 3 bases, J shed 3 bases, and the junction held 13 bases outside the gene matches. The CDR3 is 18 residues long.

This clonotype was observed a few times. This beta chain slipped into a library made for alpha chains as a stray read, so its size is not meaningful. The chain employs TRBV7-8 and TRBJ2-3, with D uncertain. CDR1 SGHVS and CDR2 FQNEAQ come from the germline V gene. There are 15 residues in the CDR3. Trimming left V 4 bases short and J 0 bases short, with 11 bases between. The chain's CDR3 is CASSSNSRSTDTQYF. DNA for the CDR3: TGTGCCAGCAGCTCAAACTCGAGAAGCACAGATACGCAGTATTTT.

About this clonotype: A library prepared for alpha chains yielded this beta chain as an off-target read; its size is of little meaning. The CDR3 DNA sequence: TGTGCCAGCAGCTTGCCCAAGTCGGGCCACTATGGCTACACCTTC. Translation gives CASSLPKSGHYGYTF. The chain is built from TRBV5-6 and TRBJ1-2; D gene unclear. There are 15 residues in the CDR3. In germline, CDR1 is SGHDT, CDR2 YYEEEE. V gave up 1 base and J gave up 3 bases, with 13 bases separating them.

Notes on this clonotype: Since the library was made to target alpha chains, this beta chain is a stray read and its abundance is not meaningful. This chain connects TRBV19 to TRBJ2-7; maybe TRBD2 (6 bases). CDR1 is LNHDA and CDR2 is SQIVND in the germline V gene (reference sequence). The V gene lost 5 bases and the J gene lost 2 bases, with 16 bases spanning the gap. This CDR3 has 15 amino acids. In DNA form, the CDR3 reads TGTGCCAGTAGTCCGGGGGACTTTGGAGCCTACGAGCAGTACTTC. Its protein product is CASSPGDFGAYEQYF.

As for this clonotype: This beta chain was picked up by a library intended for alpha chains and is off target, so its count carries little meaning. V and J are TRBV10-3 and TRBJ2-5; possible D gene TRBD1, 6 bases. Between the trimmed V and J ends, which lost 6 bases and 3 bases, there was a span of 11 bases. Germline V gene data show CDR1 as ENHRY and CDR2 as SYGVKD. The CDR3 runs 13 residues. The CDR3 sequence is CAISARQEETQYF. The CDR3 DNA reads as TGTGCCATCAGCGCAAGACAGGAAGAGACCCAGTACTTC.

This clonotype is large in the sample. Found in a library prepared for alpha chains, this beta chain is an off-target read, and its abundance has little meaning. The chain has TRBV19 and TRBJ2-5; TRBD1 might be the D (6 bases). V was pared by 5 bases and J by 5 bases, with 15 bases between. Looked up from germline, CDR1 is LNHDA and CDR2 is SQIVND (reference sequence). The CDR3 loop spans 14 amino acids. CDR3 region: CASSHRDFGETQYF. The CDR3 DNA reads TGTGCCAGTAGTCACAGGGATTTCGGGGAGACCCAGTACTTC. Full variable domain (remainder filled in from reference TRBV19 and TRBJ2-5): DGGITQSPKYLFRKEGQNVTLSCEQNLNHDAMYWYRQDPGQGLRLIYYSQIVNDFQKGDIAEGYSVSREKKESFPLTVTSAQKNPTAFYLCASSHRDFGETQYFGPGTRLLVL.

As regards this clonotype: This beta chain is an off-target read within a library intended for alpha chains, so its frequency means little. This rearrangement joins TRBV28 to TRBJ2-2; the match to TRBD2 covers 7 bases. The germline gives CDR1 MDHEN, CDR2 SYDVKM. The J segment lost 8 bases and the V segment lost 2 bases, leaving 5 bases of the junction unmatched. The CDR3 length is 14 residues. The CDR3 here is CASSLAGDGGELFF. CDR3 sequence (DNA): TGTGCCAGCAGTTTAGCGGGAGACGGAGGGGAGCTGTTTTTT.

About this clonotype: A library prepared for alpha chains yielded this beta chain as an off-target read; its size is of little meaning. CDR3 protein: CASSLNPGGDTEAFF. Written as DNA, the CDR3 is TGCGCCAGCAGCTTGAATCCCGGGGGGGACACTGAAGCTTTCTTT. The gene calls are TRBV5-1 and TRBJ1-1; TRBD1 is a possible D gene (5 bases). V was clipped by 1 base and J by 3 bases, with 13 bases between them. Germline V gives CDR1 SGHRS, CDR2 YFSETQ. CDR3 length: 15 residues.

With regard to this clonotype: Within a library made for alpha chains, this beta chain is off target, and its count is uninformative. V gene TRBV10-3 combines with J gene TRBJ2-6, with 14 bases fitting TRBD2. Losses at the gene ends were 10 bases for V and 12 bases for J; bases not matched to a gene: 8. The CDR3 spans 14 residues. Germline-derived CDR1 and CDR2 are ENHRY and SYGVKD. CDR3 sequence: CATFGTSGGGVLTF. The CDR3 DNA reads TGTGCCACTTTCGGGACTAGCGGGGGTGGCGTCCTGACTTTC.

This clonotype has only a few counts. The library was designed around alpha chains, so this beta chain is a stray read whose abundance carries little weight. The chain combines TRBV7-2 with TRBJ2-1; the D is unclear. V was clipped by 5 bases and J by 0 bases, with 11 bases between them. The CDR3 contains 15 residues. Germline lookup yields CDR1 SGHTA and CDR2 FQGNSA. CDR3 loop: CASSRSTPSYNEQFF. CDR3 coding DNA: TGTGCCAGCAGCCGAAGTACACCCTCCTACAATGAGCAGTTCTTC. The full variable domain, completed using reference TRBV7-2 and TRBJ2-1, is GAGVSQSPSNKVTEKGKDVELRCDPISGHTALYWYRQSLGQGLEFLIYFQGNSAPDKSGLPSDRFSAERTGGSVSTLTIQRTQQEDSAVYLCASSRSTPSYNEQFFGPGTRLTVL.

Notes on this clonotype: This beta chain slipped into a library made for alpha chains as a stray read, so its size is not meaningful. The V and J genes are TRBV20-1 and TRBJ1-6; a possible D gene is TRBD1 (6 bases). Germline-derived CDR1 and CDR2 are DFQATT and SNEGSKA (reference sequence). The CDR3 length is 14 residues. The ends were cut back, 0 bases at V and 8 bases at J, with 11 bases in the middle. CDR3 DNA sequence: TGCAGTGCTAGAGATGGCAGGGGTCATTCACCCCTCCACTTT. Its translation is CSARDGRGHSPLHF.